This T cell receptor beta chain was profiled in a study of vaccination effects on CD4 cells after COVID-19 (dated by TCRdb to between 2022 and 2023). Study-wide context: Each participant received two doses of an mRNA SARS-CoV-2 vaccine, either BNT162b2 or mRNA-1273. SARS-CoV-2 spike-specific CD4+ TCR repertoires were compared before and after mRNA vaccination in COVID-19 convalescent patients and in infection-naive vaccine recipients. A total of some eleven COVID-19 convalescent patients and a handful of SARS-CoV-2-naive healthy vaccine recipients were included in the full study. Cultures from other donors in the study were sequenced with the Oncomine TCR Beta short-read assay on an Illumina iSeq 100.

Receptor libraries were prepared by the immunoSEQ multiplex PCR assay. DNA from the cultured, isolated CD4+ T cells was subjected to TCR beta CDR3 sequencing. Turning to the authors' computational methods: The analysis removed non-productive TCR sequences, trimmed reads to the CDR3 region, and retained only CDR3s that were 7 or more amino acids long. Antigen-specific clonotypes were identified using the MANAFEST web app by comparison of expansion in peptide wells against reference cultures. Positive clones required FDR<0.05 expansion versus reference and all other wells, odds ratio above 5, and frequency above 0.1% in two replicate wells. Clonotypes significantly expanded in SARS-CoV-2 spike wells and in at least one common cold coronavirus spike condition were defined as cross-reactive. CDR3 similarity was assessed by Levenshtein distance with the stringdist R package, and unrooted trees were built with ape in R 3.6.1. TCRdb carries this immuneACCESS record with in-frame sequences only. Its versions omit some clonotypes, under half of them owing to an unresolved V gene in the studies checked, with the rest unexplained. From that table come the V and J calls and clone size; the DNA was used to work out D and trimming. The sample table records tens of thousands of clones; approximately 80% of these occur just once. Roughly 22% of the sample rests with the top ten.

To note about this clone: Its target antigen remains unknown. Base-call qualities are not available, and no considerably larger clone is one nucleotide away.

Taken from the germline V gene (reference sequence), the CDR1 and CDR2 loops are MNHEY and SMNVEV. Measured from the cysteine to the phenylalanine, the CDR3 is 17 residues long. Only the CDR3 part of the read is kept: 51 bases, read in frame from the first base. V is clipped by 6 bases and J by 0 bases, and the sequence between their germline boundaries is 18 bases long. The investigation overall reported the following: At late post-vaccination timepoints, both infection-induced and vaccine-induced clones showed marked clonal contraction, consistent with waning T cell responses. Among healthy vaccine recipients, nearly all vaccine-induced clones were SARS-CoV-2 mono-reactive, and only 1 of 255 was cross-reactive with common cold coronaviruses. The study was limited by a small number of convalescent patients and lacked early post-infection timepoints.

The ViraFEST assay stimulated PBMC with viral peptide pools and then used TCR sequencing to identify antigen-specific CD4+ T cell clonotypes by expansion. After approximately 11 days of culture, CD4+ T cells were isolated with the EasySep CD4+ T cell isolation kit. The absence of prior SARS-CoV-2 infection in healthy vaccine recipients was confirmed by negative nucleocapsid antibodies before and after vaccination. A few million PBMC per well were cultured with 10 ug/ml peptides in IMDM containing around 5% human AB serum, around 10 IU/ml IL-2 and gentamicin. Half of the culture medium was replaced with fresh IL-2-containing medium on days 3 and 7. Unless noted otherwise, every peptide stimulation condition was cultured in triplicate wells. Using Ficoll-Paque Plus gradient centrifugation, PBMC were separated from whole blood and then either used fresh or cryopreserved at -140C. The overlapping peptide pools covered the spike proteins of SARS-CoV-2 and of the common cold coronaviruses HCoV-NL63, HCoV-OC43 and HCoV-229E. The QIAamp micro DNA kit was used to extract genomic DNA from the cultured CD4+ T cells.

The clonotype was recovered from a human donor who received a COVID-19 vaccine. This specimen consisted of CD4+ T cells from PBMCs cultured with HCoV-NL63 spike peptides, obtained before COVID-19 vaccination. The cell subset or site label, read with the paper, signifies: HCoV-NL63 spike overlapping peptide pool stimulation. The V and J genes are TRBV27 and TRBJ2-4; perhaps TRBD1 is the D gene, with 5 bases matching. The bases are TGTGCCAGCAGCCCCGACAGCTTATCCATAGCCAAAAACATTCAGTACTTC. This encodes CASSPDSLSIAKNIQYF.